This T cell receptor (beta chain) emerged from a study of shared clonotypes between healthy human individuals. Overall study results and limits: Relative to memory subsets, naive subsets generally showed larger estimated richness.

After removal of 4 bases from V and 2 bases from J, the junction contained 4 bases not matched to a gene. Germline CDR1 and CDR2: MGHRA and YSYEKL. CDR3 length equals 15 residues. Naivety among CD8 cells was defined by CD45RO negativity and positive CCR7 selection, thereby excluding terminally differentiated effector memory CD45RA+ cells. Produced via immunoSEQ multiplex PCR; TCRdb's table is partial and in-frame only. The sample includes roughly 600,000 clones, more than 95% of them seen just once. This clone was found once. Its antigen remains unknown. The clonotype originates from a man aged 25-40 years in good health. Sequenced: naive CD8+ T cells sorted from blood. The chain carries TRBV4-1 and TRBJ2-7; TRBD2 aligns across 11 bases. The CDR3 loop is CASSLPGLAAYEQYF. The CDR3 DNA reads as TGCGCCAGCAGCCTTCCGGGACTAGCGGCCTACGAGCAGTACTTC.